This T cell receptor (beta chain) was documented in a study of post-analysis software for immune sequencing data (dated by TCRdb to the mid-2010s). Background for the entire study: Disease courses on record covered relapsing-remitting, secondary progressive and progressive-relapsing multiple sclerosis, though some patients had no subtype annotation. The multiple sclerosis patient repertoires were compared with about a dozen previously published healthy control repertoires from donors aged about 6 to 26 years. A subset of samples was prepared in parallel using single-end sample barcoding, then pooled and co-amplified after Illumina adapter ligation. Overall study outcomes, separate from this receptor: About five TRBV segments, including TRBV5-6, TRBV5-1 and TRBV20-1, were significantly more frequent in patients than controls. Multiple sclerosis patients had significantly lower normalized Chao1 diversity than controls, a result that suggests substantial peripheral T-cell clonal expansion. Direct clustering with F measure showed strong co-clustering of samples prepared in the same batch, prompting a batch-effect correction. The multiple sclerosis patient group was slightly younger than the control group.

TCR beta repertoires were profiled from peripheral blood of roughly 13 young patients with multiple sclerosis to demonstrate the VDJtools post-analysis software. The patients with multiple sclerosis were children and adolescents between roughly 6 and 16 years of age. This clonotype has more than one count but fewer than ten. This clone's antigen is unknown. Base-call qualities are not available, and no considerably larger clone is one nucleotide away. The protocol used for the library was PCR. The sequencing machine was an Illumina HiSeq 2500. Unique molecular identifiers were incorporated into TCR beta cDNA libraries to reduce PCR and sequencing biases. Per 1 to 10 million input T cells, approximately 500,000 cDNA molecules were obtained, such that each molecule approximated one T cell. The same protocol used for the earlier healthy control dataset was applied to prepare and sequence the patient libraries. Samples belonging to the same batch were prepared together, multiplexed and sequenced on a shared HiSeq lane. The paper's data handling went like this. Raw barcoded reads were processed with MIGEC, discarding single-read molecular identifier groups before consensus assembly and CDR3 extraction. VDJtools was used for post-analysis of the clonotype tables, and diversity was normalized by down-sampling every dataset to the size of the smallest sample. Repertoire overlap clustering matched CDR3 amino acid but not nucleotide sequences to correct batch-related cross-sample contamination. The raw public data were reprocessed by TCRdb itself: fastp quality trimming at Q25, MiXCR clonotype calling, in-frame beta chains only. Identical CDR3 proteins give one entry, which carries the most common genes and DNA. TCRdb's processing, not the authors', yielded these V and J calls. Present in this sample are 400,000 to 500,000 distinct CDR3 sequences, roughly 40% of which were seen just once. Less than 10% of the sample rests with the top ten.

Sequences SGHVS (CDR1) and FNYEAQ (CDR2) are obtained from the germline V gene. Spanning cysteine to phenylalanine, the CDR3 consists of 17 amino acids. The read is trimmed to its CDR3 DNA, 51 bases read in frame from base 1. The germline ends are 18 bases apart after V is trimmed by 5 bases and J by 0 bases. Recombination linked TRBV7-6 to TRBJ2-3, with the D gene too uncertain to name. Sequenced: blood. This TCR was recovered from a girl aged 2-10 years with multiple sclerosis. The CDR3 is CASSTALSPTSTDTQYF. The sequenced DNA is TGTGCCAGCAGCACTGCCCTGTCCCCGACTAGCACAGATACGCAGTATTTT.